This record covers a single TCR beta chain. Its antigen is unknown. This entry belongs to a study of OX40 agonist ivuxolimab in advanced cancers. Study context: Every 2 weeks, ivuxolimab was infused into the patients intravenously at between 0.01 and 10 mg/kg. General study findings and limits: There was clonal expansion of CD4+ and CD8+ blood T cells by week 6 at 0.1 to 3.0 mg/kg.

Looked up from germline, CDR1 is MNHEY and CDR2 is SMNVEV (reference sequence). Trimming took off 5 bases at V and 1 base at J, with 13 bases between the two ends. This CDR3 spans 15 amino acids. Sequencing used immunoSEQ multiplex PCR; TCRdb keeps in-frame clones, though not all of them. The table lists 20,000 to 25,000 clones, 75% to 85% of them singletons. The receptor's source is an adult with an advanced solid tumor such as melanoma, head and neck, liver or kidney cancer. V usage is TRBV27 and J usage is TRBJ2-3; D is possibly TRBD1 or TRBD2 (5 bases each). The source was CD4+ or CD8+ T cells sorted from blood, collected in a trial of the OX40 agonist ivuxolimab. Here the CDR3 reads CASSRGGGGTDTQYF. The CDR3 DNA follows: TGTGCCAGCAGTCGAGGTGGGGGAGGCACAGATACGCAGTATTTT.